What follows are 27 T cell receptor beta chains derived from one specimen sequenced in a study of human T cells and chemical hapten exposure (dated by TCRdb to the early 2020s). The meaning of the sample's time point label: patch test 3, about 24 weeks after DPC sensitization. Sample treatment or condition, as interpreted from the label and publication: therapeutic diphenylcyclopropenone sensitization with weekly scalp DPC. Libraries were prepared through RACE. Sequencing was performed on a NextSeq 500. TCRdb reprocessed the public reads (quality trimming at Q25 with fastp, clone calling with MiXCR) and kept in-frame beta chains. Every CDR3 protein is listed once, alongside the most common genes and DNA of its rows. The sample data list approximately 160,000 distinct CDR3 sequences, and roughly 25% of these were observed just once. Of the sample, roughly 2.2% is held by the ten largest clones. The sample here was whole blood, taken in connection with sensitization to the hapten diphenylcyclopropenone (DPC). Every receptor here comes from a woman younger than 35 with alopecia areata. Some clones in this sample may be carry-over from other donors' samples.

This sequence joins TRBV25-1 and TRBJ2-3; 7 bases agree with TRBD1. Unmatched junction bases numbered 6, after V lost 6 bases and J lost 0 bases. In germline, CDR1 is MGHDK, CDR2 SYGVNS. CDR3 length equals 15 residues. CDR3 sequence: CASSEQGLSTDTQYF. The CDR3 coding sequence is TGTGCCAGCAGCGAACAGGGGCTTAGCACAGATACGCAGTATTTT.

This rearrangement joins TRBV15 to TRBJ2-7, with no clear D. CDR3 size: 15 residues. CDR1 and CDR2 from the germline V gene are LNHNV and YYDKDF (reference sequence). V lost 0 bases and J lost 5, with 14 bases in between. The DNA for the CDR3 is TGTGCCACCAGCAGAGATAGCTACAAGTGGAACGAGCAGTACTTC. Its translation: CATSRDSYKWNEQYF.

V gene TRBV7-8 combines with J gene TRBJ2-4, with D unresolved. From germline, CDR1 is SGHVS and CDR2 FQNEAQ. This CDR3 has 14 amino acids. The germline V and J ends were trimmed by 4 bases and 6 bases, with 13 bases remaining between them. The CDR3 bases are TGTGCCAGCAGCTACCGGGCCTCTTCAAACATTCAGTACTTC. It encodes CASSYRASSNIQYF.

In this sample, this clonotype turned up a few times. This chain joins TRBV29-1 and TRBJ1-1; D is undetermined. Trimming stripped 3 bases from V and 7 bases from J, with 9 bases between. The CDR3 has 11 amino acids. Germline CDR1 and CDR2: SQVTM and ANQGSEA. The CDR3 DNA follows: TGCAGCGTTGATCGGCTCTATGAAGCTTTCTTT. Translating gives CSVDRLYEAFF.

This clonotype was picked up one time. The chain has TRBV5-1 and TRBJ2-1; a possible D gene is TRBD2 (5 bases). Germline CDR1 is SGHRS and CDR2 is YFSETQ. The CDR3 loop spans 14 amino acids. The V and J ends lost 5 bases and 5 bases respectively, with 14 bases between them. DNA of the CDR3: TGCGCCAGCAGGAGGGCAGGAGGAAACAATGAGCAGTTCTTC. Protein product: CASRRAGGNNEQFF. Full variable domain (remainder filled in from reference TRBV5-1 and TRBJ2-1): KAGVTQTPRYLIKTRGQQVTLSCSPISGHRSVSWYQQTPGQGLQFLFEYFSETQRNKGNFPGRFSGRQFSNSRSEMNVSTLELGDSALYLCASRRAGGNNEQFFGPGTRLTVL.

The V gene is TRBV20-1, the J gene TRBJ1-1; D unresolved. Germline values: CDR1 DFQATT, CDR2 SNEGSKA (reference sequence). V was pared by 4 bases and J by 5 bases, with 8 bases between. The CDR3 consists of 11 residues. The CDR3 nucleotides read TGCAGTGCTACGCGCCGGACTGAAGCTTTCTTT. It encodes CSATRRTEAFF.

This clonotype has only a few counts. The chain joins TRBV4-3 to TRBJ2-1; 11 bases fit TRBD2. Germline CDR1 LGHNA, CDR2 YSLEER. V lost 0 bases and J lost 9; bases outside the gene matches: 16. The CDR3 runs 19 residues. Here the CDR3 reads CASSQETPSSSGRRGEQFF. The CDR3 DNA sequence: TGCGCCAGCAGCCAAGAAACCCCAAGCTCTAGCGGGAGGAGAGGTGAGCAGTTCTTC.

This clonotype was counted a single time. The V and J genes are TRBV29-1 and TRBJ2-1; weak D call: TRBD1 (6 bases). Germline V gene sequence: CDR1 SQVTM, CDR2 ANQGSEA. The CDR3 contains 10 residues. The V gene lost 7 bases and the J gene lost 9 bases, with 10 bases spanning the gap. The CDR3 spells CSAGEGEQFF. As DNA, the CDR3 is TGCAGCGCAGGGGAAGGTGAGCAGTTCTTC.

This clonotype turned up a few times. The gene calls are TRBV11-1 and TRBJ1-6, with D unclear. The germline CDR1 and CDR2 sequences are SGHAT and FQDESV (reference sequence). The CDR3 is 14 amino acids. With 5 bases removed from V and 9 bases from J, the gap between germline ends came to 14 bases. The CDR3 reads CASSLRTGSSPLHF. Written as DNA, the CDR3 is TGTGCCAGCAGCCTAAGGACTGGATCTTCACCCCTCCACTTT.

This chain joins TRBV5-1 and TRBJ2-7; no firm D call. The CDR3 runs to 14 residues. V was clipped by 0 bases and J by 4 bases, with 11 bases between them. From germline, CDR1 is SGHRS and CDR2 YFSETQ. CDR3 loop: CASSLAESAYEQYF. The CDR3 nucleotides are TGCGCCAGCAGCTTGGCCGAGTCGGCTTACGAGCAGTACTTC.

In its sample, this clonotype was seen a few times. This sequence joins TRBV5-1 and TRBJ2-7, with D possibly being TRBD1 (5 bases). The CDR3 has 16 amino acids. CDR1 SGHRS and CDR2 YFSETQ come from the germline V gene. The germline V and J ends were trimmed by 3 bases and 2 bases, with 18 bases remaining between them. CDR3 nucleotides: TGCGCCAGCAGCTCGAGGACAATCCTGTCAACCTACGAGCAGTACTTC. It encodes CASSSRTILSTYEQYF.

This chain links TRBV15 with TRBJ2-5, with D perhaps TRBD1 or TRBD2 (5 bases each). Looked up from germline, CDR1 is LNHNV and CDR2 is YYDKDF (reference sequence). The CDR3 loop spans 13 amino acids. V lost 3 bases and J lost 5, with 10 bases in between. For the CDR3, the DNA is TGTGCCACCAGCAGGGGACCGTCGGAGACCCAGTACTTC. This encodes CATSRGPSETQYF.

This chain links TRBV7-6 with TRBJ1-1, with D unresolved. This CDR3 region has 12 residues. Trimming stripped 5 bases from V and 3 bases from J, with 7 bases between. Germline V CDR1 and CDR2: SGHVS, FNYEAQ. The DNA of the CDR3 is TGTGCCAGCAGCCGGGTAGACACTGAAGCTTTCTTT. It specifies CASSRVDTEAFF.

The V gene is TRBV7-2, the J gene TRBJ2-7, with TRBD1 matching over 8 bases. The trim removed 4 bases at V and 5 bases at J, leaving 10 bases unmatched. Germline CDR1 reads SGHTA; CDR2 reads FQGNSA. The CDR3 contains 15 residues. DNA of the CDR3: TGTGCCAGCAGCTCCCGGGCAGGGGGCGGGCACGAGCAGTACTTC. It yields the protein CASSSRAGGGHEQYF.

The chain uses TRBV20-1 and TRBJ2-3; 7 bases match TRBD2. The CDR3 extends over 15 amino acids. CDR1 and CDR2 from the germline V gene are DFQATT and SNEGSKA (reference sequence). With 1 base clipped from V and 3 bases from J, the junction kept 7 bases outside the gene matches. The CDR3 loop reads CSARATSLGTDTQYF. In nucleotides, the CDR3 is TGCAGTGCTAGAGCGACTAGCTTGGGGACAGATACGCAGTATTTT.

The V call is TRBV7-7, the J call TRBJ2-7, with no clear D. The germline V gene has CDR1 SSHAT and CDR2 FNYEAQ (reference sequence). The length of the CDR3 is 13 residues. V lost 5 bases, J lost 3 bases, and 11 bases lay in between. The CDR3, as DNA: TGTGCCAGCAGCCCCCCCGGAAGCTACGAGCAGTACTTC. This sequence encodes CASSPPGSYEQYF.

This chain joins TRBV4-1 and TRBJ1-1; D remains unclear. The CDR3 is 16 amino acids. Trimming removed 1 base at V and 7 bases at J, with 19 bases between. CDR1 is MGHRA, CDR2 YSYEKL, per germline. The CDR3: CASSQGHLVLAYEAFF. In nucleotides, the CDR3 is TGCGCCAGCAGCCAAGGACATCTAGTGCTCGCCTATGAAGCTTTCTTT.

This clonotype was seen only a few times. The rearrangement links TRBV20-1 to TRBJ1-4, with 7 nucleotides matching TRBD1. J gave up 5 bases and V 0 bases, and 3 bases lay outside the gene matches. The CDR3 runs 14 residues. Germline V CDR1 and CDR2: DFQATT, SNEGSKA (reference sequence). The CDR3 nucleotides are TGCAGTGCTAGAGATCCCAGGGGGAATGAAAAACTGTTTTTT. Protein: CSARDPRGNEKLFF.

The rearrangement uses TRBV4-3 and TRBJ2-1, with 7 bases that match TRBD1. V lost 4 bases and J lost 2; bases outside the gene matches: 17. Per the germline V gene, CDR1 is LGHNA and CDR2 is YSLEER. This CDR3 has 19 amino acids. The CDR3 sequence is CASSPGTVGRGLTYNEQFF. The CDR3 DNA is TGCGCCAGCAGCCCGGGGACAGTAGGACGTGGGCTAACCTACAATGAGCAGTTCTTC.

The chain is built from TRBV30 and TRBJ1-1; D is unclear. Per germline, CDR1 GTSNPN and CDR2 SVGIG (reference sequence). V was cut by 1 base and J by 8 bases, with 5 bases left in between. This CDR3 region has 10 residues. The CDR3 coding sequence is TGTGCCTGGAGTGCAGCAGAAGCTTTCTTT. Translated, it gives CAWSAAEAFF.

This clonotype was seen a few times. The CDR3 DNA reads TGTGCCAGCAGCTCCTTAGCGGGGCTCCAAGAGACCCAGTACTTC. Protein product: CASSSLAGLQETQYF. The chain combines TRBV13 with TRBJ2-5; 8 positions match TRBD2. This CDR3 contains 15 residues. Germline CDR1 and CDR2: PRHDT and FYEKMQ (reference sequence). V was clipped by 4 bases and J by 1 base; unmatched bases: 5.

This rearrangement joins TRBV27 to TRBJ2-7, with D perhaps TRBD2 (5 bases). The ends were cut back, 3 bases at V and 3 bases at J, with 12 bases in the middle. The germline V gene has CDR1 MNHEY and CDR2 SMNVEV (reference sequence). The CDR3 covers 14 residues. The CDR3 protein is CASSLSGLFYEQYF. CDR3 DNA sequence: TGTGCCAGCAGTTTGTCCGGACTTTTCTACGAGCAGTACTTC.

The V and J genes are TRBV4-1 and TRBJ2-7; 8 positions agree with TRBD2. V was pared by 3 bases and J by 5 bases, with 12 bases of the junction left unmatched. The V gene's germline CDR1 is MGHRA and CDR2 YSYEKL. The CDR3 is made up of 16 amino acids. CDR3 region: CASSHARTSGADEQYF. In DNA form, the CDR3 reads TGCGCCAGCAGCCATGCCAGAACTAGCGGCGCGGACGAGCAGTACTTC.

The table lists this clonotype with many counts. This chain uses TRBV6-2 or TRBV6-3 with TRBJ2-7; 8 bases map to TRBD2. The CDR3 runs to 14 residues. Germline loops: CDR1 MNHEY, CDR2 SVGEGT. V shed 4 bases, J shed 2 bases, and the junction held 4 bases outside the gene matches. CDR3 in DNA: TGTGCCAGCAGTTCGGTAGCGGGACCCTACGAGCAGTACTTC. It is translated as CASSSVAGPYEQYF.

This clonotype was seen only a few times. CDR3 sequence (DNA): TGTGCCATCACCCTTGCAGATACGCAGTATTTT. Translated: CAITLADTQYF. This chain links TRBV10-3 with TRBJ2-3; D remains ambiguous. V lost 7 bases and J lost 4, with 6 bases in between. Germline V lookup: CDR1 ENHRY, CDR2 SYGVKD. The CDR3 length is 11 residues.

This clonotype was recorded a few times. The chain links TRBV20-1 to TRBJ2-7; D gene unclear. The V end was cut by 5 bases, the J end by 6 bases, with 14 bases between. CDR3 size: 12 residues. Germline V gene sequence: CDR1 DFQATT, CDR2 SNEGSKA (reference sequence). CDR3: CSAGFHLGEQYF. The CDR3 DNA follows: TGCAGTGCTGGTTTTCACTTAGGCGAGCAGTACTTC.

The V gene is TRBV4-3, the J gene TRBJ2-7; D unclear. V was cut by 1 base and J by 3 bases, with 7 bases left in between. This CDR3 comprises 13 residues. Germline V gives CDR1 LGHNA, CDR2 YSLEER. The CDR3 DNA is TGCGCCAGCAGCCAAGCTCTGGGCTACGAGCAGTACTTC. This translates into CASSQALGYEQYF.